These 9 T cell receptor beta chains came from one sample sequenced in a study of T cell responses to AZD1222 COVID-19 vaccine. TCRdb keeps only in-frame clones here, not all; method: immunoSEQ multiplex PCR. This table holds around 100,000 clones, about 91% found once. This specimen consisted of peripheral blood, obtained 28 days after the second AZD1222 dose. All receptors come from an adult who received the AZD1222 COVID-19 vaccine.

CDR3 bases: TGTGCCAGCAGACGTACAGGGGGCTCTGGAAACACCATATATTTT. Protein sequence: CASRRTGGSGNTIYF. The chain joins TRBV6-5 to TRBJ1-3, with 8 bases that match TRBD1. Germline trimming cut 6 bases from V and 0 bases from J; bases unmatched to any gene: 4. The CDR3 extends over 15 amino acids. Per germline, CDR1 MNHEY and CDR2 SVGAGI.

The chain employs TRBV7-2 and TRBJ2-5; 10 bases are a match to TRBD2. The CDR3 runs 16 residues. Germline trimming cut 5 bases from V and 7 bases from J; bases unmatched to any gene: 13. CDR1 and CDR2 from the germline V gene are SGHTA and FQGNSA. CDR3 amino acids: CASSPPSGGLRGTQYF. The CDR3 coding sequence is TGTGCCAGCAGCCCGCCTAGCGGGGGCCTCCGTGGGACCCAGTACTTC.

The chain links TRBV7-9 to TRBJ1-1; D is undetermined. The CDR3 has 14 amino acids. V lost 4 bases and J 4 bases, leaving 13 bases between the germline ends. CDR1 is SEHNR and CDR2 is FQNEAQ in the germline V gene (reference sequence). CDR3 sequence: CASSWKGGGTEAFF. CDR3 DNA: TGTGCCAGCAGCTGGAAGGGAGGCGGCACTGAAGCTTTCTTT.

The chain has TRBV19 and TRBJ1-2, with TRBD1 matching 11 bases. V shed 4 bases, J shed 4 bases, and the junction held 5 bases outside the gene matches. CDR3 size: 15 residues. Germline CDR1 LNHDA, CDR2 SQIVND (reference sequence). CDR3 sequence: CASSTRDRGGYGYTF. CDR3 coding DNA: TGTGCCAGTAGTACAAGGGACAGGGGGGGCTATGGCTACACCTTC.

The chain links TRBV5-1 to TRBJ2-1, with 13 bases aligning to TRBD2. CDR1 and CDR2 (germline): SGHRS, YFSETQ. The CDR3 length is 16 residues. The junction had 4 bases not matched to a gene; V was cut back by 0 bases and J by 7 bases. The CDR3 spells CASSLAWTSGGNEQFF. Here the CDR3 DNA reads TGCGCCAGCAGCTTGGCGTGGACTAGCGGGGGAAATGAGCAGTTCTTC.

A few counts support this clone. CDR3 bases: TGTGCCATCGCAGGGGGCACTGAAGCTTTCTTT. Translation gives CAIAGGTEAFF. The chain links TRBV10-3 to TRBJ1-1; the match to TRBD1 covers 7 bases. The CDR3 has 11 amino acids. Germline CDR1 ENHRY, CDR2 SYGVKD. V lost 8 bases to trimming and J lost 4 bases; unmatched junction nucleotides: 1.

The chain couples TRBV7-2 to TRBJ2-2; D is ambiguous. Germline V gene data show CDR1 as SGHTA and CDR2 as FQGNSA. The CDR3 contains 15 residues. V was trimmed by 5 bases and J by 4 bases, leaving 14 bases between them. The CDR3 loop reads CASSRPLLSTGELFF. DNA for the CDR3: TGTGCCAGCAGCCGGCCCCTCCTTTCCACCGGGGAGCTGTTTTTT.

The V and J genes are TRBV7-3 and TRBJ2-6; D gene unclear. In germline, CDR1 is SGHTA, CDR2 FQGTGA. The length of the CDR3 is 16 residues. V was pared by 0 bases and J by 0 bases, with 6 bases between. CDR3 loop: CASSLTPSSGANVLTF. As DNA, the CDR3 is TGTGCCAGCAGCTTAACGCCCAGCTCTGGGGCCAACGTCCTGACTTTC. Full variable domain (remainder filled in from reference TRBV7-3 and TRBJ2-6): GAGVSQTPSNKVTEKGKYVELRCDPISGHTALYWYRQSLGQGPEFLIYFQGTGAADDSGLPNDRFFAVRPEGSVSTLKIQRTERGDSAVYLCASSLTPSSGANVLTFGAGSRLTVL.

This sequence joins TRBV15 and TRBJ2-7; D not resolved. The CDR3 length is 13 residues. Looked up from germline, CDR1 is LNHNV and CDR2 is YYDKDF (reference sequence). Trimming removed 6 bases from V and 0 bases from J, with 9 bases in between. CDR3 in amino acids: CATSPRSSYEQYF. For the CDR3, the DNA is TGTGCCACCAGTCCCAGGAGCTCCTACGAGCAGTACTTC.